This entry concerns a single TCR beta chain. Researchers ran the PCR with 60 Vbeta and 13 Jbeta primers. The data were produced by immunoSEQ multiplex PCR, yet TCRdb's version contains in-frame clones alone and is incomplete. The sample has 150,000 to 200,000 clones; about four fifths are singletons. CDR1 and CDR2 from the germline V gene are SEHNR and FQNEAQ (reference sequence). V shed 2 bases, J shed 2 bases, and the junction held 2 bases outside the gene matches. This CDR3 comprises 14 residues. This specimen belongs to a study of cytomegalovirus exposure and HLA in healthy donors. V gene TRBV7-9 combines with J gene TRBJ2-5; TRBD1 aligns across 7 bases. Specimen: PBMCs. This TCR came from a woman between 50 and 59 years old in good health and CMV-seronegative. CDR3 sequence (DNA): TGTGCCAGCAGCTTATTGGGACAGCAAGAGACCCAGTACTTC. Translated: CASSLLGQQETQYF.